The next 22 T cell receptor beta chains were all read from a single sample in a study of T cell changes during pregnancy in multiple sclerosis. Generated by immunoSEQ multiplex PCR, the TCRdb table keeps only in-frame clones and is missing some. The sample comprises 100,000 or so clones, approximately 93% of which are singletons, and 0.99% rests with the top ten. The sample here was peripheral blood, taken after pregnancy. All receptors come from a female donor with multiple sclerosis, enrolled in a pregnancy study.

The rearrangement links TRBV7-6 to TRBJ1-4, with D possibly being TRBD1 (5 bases). Trimming took 5 bases from V and 6 from J, leaving 19 bases between them. Germline V gives CDR1 SGHVS, CDR2 FNYEAQ. This CDR3 region has 16 residues. The CDR3: CASSQGRRGPDEKLFF. The CDR3 nucleotides read TGTGCCAGCAGCCAAGGACGGAGGGGACCAGATGAAAAACTGTTTTTT.

The rearrangement links TRBV6-6 to TRBJ2-1; a possible D gene is TRBD2 (6 bases). The ends were cut back, 1 base at V and 6 bases at J, with 16 bases in the middle. The CDR3 runs 16 residues. Looked up from germline, CDR1 is MNHNY and CDR2 is SVGAGI (reference sequence). This CDR3 reads CASSYFRASASNEQFF. The CDR3, as DNA: TGTGCCAGCAGTTACTTCCGGGCTAGCGCGAGCAATGAGCAGTTCTTC.

The genes are TRBV4-1 and TRBJ2-7; 10 positions agree with TRBD1. Trimming cost V 0 bases and J 4 bases; bases outside gene matches: 6. This CDR3 is built from 16 residues. Germline V gives CDR1 MGHRA, CDR2 YSYEKL. CDR3 amino acids: CASSQDSDRGRYEQYF. In nucleotides, the CDR3 is TGCGCCAGCAGCCAAGATAGTGACAGGGGGCGGTACGAGCAGTACTTC.

The chain couples TRBV6-1 to TRBJ1-3; 11 bases line up with TRBD1. CDR1 and CDR2 (germline): MNHNS, SASEGT. V trimming: 4 bases; J trimming: 3 bases; junction bases outside the gene matches: 2. The CDR3 loop spans 15 amino acids. In DNA form, the CDR3 reads TGTGCCAGCAGTGTGGGACAGGGGGATGGAAACACCATATATTTT. Its protein product is CASSVGQGDGNTIYF.

The CDR3 DNA reads as TGTGCCAGCAGCGACTCTAGCGGGGCCTACAATGAGCAGTTCTTC. Translated, it gives CASSDSSGAYNEQFF. This chain joins TRBV27 and TRBJ2-1; 9 bases are shared with TRBD2. The CDR3 totals 15 residues. The J segment lost 2 bases and the V segment lost 6 bases, leaving 5 bases of the junction unmatched. Germline V lookup: CDR1 MNHEY, CDR2 SMNVEV (reference sequence).

This chain connects TRBV11-2 to TRBJ1-2; the D gene is possibly TRBD1 (5 bases). The CDR3 runs to 13 residues. V lost 3 bases to trimming and J lost 4 bases, with 9 bases between them. The germline CDR1 and CDR2 sequences are SGHAT and FQNNGV. This CDR3 is CASSLTETYGYTF. The CDR3 nucleotides read TGTGCCAGCAGCTTGACAGAGACCTATGGCTACACCTTC.

The gene calls are TRBV19 and TRBJ2-5, with 10 bases that match TRBD2. The CDR3 consists of 15 residues. Germline V CDR1 and CDR2: LNHDA, SQIVND (reference sequence). J gave up 5 bases and V 3 bases, and 6 bases lay outside the gene matches. The CDR3 DNA reads as TGTGCCAGTAGTATTGAGATAGCGGGAGGTGAGACCCAGTACTTC. This codes for CASSIEIAGGETQYF.

The chain recombines TRBV15 with TRBJ1-1; possible D gene TRBD1, 5 bases. CDR3 size: 14 residues. Germline V gene data show CDR1 as LNHNV and CDR2 as YYDKDF (reference sequence). Trimming removed 5 bases from V and 1 base from J, with 11 bases in between. This CDR3 reads CATSAGGGNTEAFF. As DNA, the CDR3 is TGTGCCACCAGCGCCGGGGGTGGGAACACTGAAGCTTTCTTT.

The chain couples TRBV6-5 to TRBJ2-1, with 7 bases matching TRBD1. Germline CDR1 and CDR2: MNHEY and SVGAGI. With V trimmed by 5 bases and J by 9 bases, 10 bases remained unmatched. This CDR3 comprises 14 residues. The CDR3 here is CASSTGQLRGEQFF. The CDR3 DNA reads TGTGCCAGCAGTACGGGACAGCTCAGAGGTGAGCAGTTCTTC.

This clone was found once. The chain recombines TRBV7-8 with TRBJ2-3; TRBD2 aligns across 10 bases. V was pared by 1 base and J by 3 bases, with 7 bases of the junction left unmatched. Germline V lookup: CDR1 SGHVS, CDR2 FQNEAQ. This CDR3 spans 17 amino acids. CDR3 sequence: CASSLGTSGMGTDTQYF. DNA for the CDR3: TGTGCCAGCAGCTTAGGCACTAGCGGGATGGGTACAGATACGCAGTATTTT.

V and J are TRBV2 and TRBJ2-7; 11 nucleotides align to TRBD2. The CDR3 covers 15 residues. CDR1 SNHLY and CDR2 FYNNEI come from the germline V gene. The V gene end was trimmed by 6 bases and the J gene end by 0 bases; junction bases not matched to a gene: 4. In DNA, the CDR3 is TGTGCCAGCAGAGAAACTAGCGGGAGCTCCTACGAGCAGTACTTC. Translated: CASRETSGSSYEQYF.

The chain joins TRBV7-2 to TRBJ2-7, with 8 bases that match TRBD2. Germline CDR1 SGHTA, CDR2 FQGNSA. The CDR3 runs to 16 residues. V was clipped by 5 bases and J by 0 bases; unmatched bases: 9. The CDR3 nucleotides are TGTGCCAGCAGCCTTGACTCGGGAGGGAGCTCCTACGAGCAGTACTTC. It specifies CASSLDSGGSSYEQYF.

The chain recombines TRBV28 with TRBJ1-1; D remains ambiguous. CDR3 size: 13 residues. Per the germline V gene, CDR1 is MDHEN and CDR2 is SYDVKM. V shed 3 bases and J shed 4 bases, with 9 bases lying between them. This CDR3 is CASSFPVSTEAFF. Here the CDR3 DNA reads TGTGCCAGCAGTTTCCCCGTCAGCACTGAAGCTTTCTTT.

In nucleotides, the CDR3 is TGCGCCAGCAGCCCGGGACAGCTAGAGGCAGATACGCAGTATTTT. It specifies CASSPGQLEADTQYF. This rearrangement joins TRBV5-1 to TRBJ2-3; TRBD1 matches 7 bases. The CDR3 contains 15 residues. V lost 4 bases and J lost 4; bases outside the gene matches: 9. Looked up from germline, CDR1 is SGHRS and CDR2 is YFSETQ.

The chain employs TRBV12-5 and TRBJ2-3; possibly TRBD1 for D (6 bases). Germline CDR1 and CDR2: LGHNT and FRNRAP. The CDR3 covers 15 residues. Trimming pared 6 bases from V and 5 bases from J, leaving 18 bases between. The CDR3 DNA reads as TGTGCTAGTGGCTTAACAGGGAACGGGCAAGATACGCAGTATTTT. This codes for CASGLTGNGQDTQYF. The variable domain in full, with the rest retrieved from reference TRBV12-5 and TRBJ2-3, is DARVTQTPRHKVTEMGQEVTMRCQPILGHNTVFWYRQTMMQGLELLAYFRNRAPLDDSGMPKDRFSAEMPDATLATLKIQPSEPRDSAVYFCASGLTGNGQDTQYFGPGTRLTVL.

This clone is a singleton in its sample. The J gene is TRBJ2-7, the V gene TRBV5-4; 7 nucleotides agree with TRBD2. The CDR3 loop spans 14 amino acids. The germline V gene encodes CDR1 SGHNT and CDR2 YYREEE (reference sequence). J lost 3 bases, V lost 0 bases, and 3 bases had no gene match. In nucleotides, the CDR3 is TGTGCCAGCAGCTTGGCAGCGGGAAGCTACGAGCAGTACTTC. Its translation: CASSLAAGSYEQYF. The full variable domain, rest sourced from reference TRBV5-4 and TRBJ2-7, is ETGVTQSPTHLIKTRGQQVTLRCSSQSGHNTVSWYQQALGQGPQFIFQYYREEENGRGNFPPRFSGLQFPNYSSELNVNALELDDSALYLCASSLAAGSYEQYFGPGTRLTVT.

The chain uses TRBV7-2 and TRBJ1-2, with no clear D. The CDR3 is 13 residues long. V lost 1 base and J lost 4, with 7 bases in between. CDR1 and CDR2 from the germline V gene are SGHTA and FQGNSA. Here the CDR3 reads CASSLGRIYGYTF. For the CDR3, the DNA is TGTGCCAGCAGCTTAGGGCGGATCTATGGCTACACCTTC.

The chain's CDR3 is CASSLNPPSGYTGELFF. In DNA form, the CDR3 reads TGTGCCAGCAGTTTAAACCCGCCTAGCGGTTACACCGGGGAGCTGTTTTTT. The chain has TRBV27 and TRBJ2-2; 7 bases line up with TRBD2. The CDR3 has 17 amino acids. Trimming at V came to 2 bases and at J to 3 bases, leaving 9 bases not matched to a gene. Germline V gene data show CDR1 as MNHEY and CDR2 as SMNVEV (reference sequence).

The gene calls are TRBV28 and TRBJ2-7; tentative D call: TRBD1 (5 bases). There are 14 residues in the CDR3. V was cut by 5 bases and J by 6 bases, with 17 bases left in between. Germline V lookup: CDR1 MDHEN, CDR2 SYDVKM. The chain's CDR3 is CASSPQGLSSEQYF. The CDR3 DNA is TGTGCCAGCAGTCCGCAGGGTTTATCCAGCGAGCAGTACTTC.

The V call is TRBV5-1, the J call TRBJ2-7; 7 nucleotides agree with TRBD2. V gave up 5 bases and J gave up 3 bases; unmatched junction bases: 2. CDR1 is SGHRS and CDR2 is YFSETQ in the germline V gene. The CDR3 has 12 amino acids. CDR3 amino acids: CASRTSDYEQYF. CDR3 coding DNA: TGCGCCAGCAGAACTAGCGACTACGAGCAGTACTTC. Drawing the rest from reference TRBV5-1 and TRBJ2-7, the complete variable domain is KAGVTQTPRYLIKTRGQQVTLSCSPISGHRSVSWYQQTPGQGLQFLFEYFSETQRNKGNFPGRFSGRQFSNSRSEMNVSTLELGDSALYLCASRTSDYEQYFGPGTRLTVT.

The chain recombines TRBV5-1 with TRBJ1-2, with 7 bases that match TRBD1. J lost 3 bases, V lost 4 bases, and 3 bases had no gene match. CDR1 SGHRS and CDR2 YFSETQ come from the germline V gene. This CDR3 has 13 amino acids. The CDR3 DNA sequence: TGCGCCAGCAGCCCAGACAGGGACTATGGCTACACCTTC. Amino acid sequence: CASSPDRDYGYTF.

The CDR3 is CASSLGGSGLQDTQYF. CDR3 DNA: TGTGCCAGCAGCTTAGGGGGTAGCGGTCTTCAAGATACGCAGTATTTT. The chain carries TRBV7-2 and TRBJ2-3, with a tentative D call TRBD2 (6 bases). V was trimmed by 1 base and J by 5 bases, leaving 16 bases between them. CDR1 and CDR2 from the germline V gene are SGHTA and FQGNSA. The length of the CDR3 is 16 residues.